This T cell receptor (beta chain) was obtained from a study of response to subunit inactivated influenza vaccine. One entry per CDR3 protein results from TCRdb running MiXCR on the RT-PCR reads. The sample contains a few hundred thousand distinct CDR3 sequences, about 15% of which appear only once. V was pared by 2 bases and J by 5 bases, with 12 bases between. The CDR3 consists of 15 residues. The germline V gene encodes CDR1 LGHDT and CDR2 YNNKEL (reference sequence). Here the sequenced sample was PBMCs from blood, taken 11 to 12 days after vaccination. This TCR came from a middle-aged man who received an inactivated influenza vaccine. The rearrangement links TRBV3-1 to TRBJ2-2; weak D call: TRBD2 (6 bases). For the CDR3, the DNA is TGTGCCAGCAGCCAATGGGCTAGCGCGACCGGGGAGCTGTTTTTT. It specifies CASSQWASATGELFF.